This T cell receptor beta chain was sequenced for a study of CD8 T cells in Susac syndrome. Study-level points and caveats: It was acknowledged in the study that its TCR sequencing and HLA analysis involved a relatively small number of individuals.

Reverse transcription of roughly 0.5 to 1 ug RNA was carried out with random hexamers. The authors amplified TCR beta CDR3 across 54 Vbeta and 13 Jbeta using immunoSEQ multiplex PCR. MiXCR, run by TCRdb on the immunoSEQ multiplex PCR reads, gives a single entry per CDR3 protein. The sample carries 150,000 to 200,000 distinct CDR3 sequences, approximately 96% recorded once. Of note for this clonotype: What it binds is unknown. No conserved phenylalanine or tryptophan ends this CDR3, so it is likely a read error.

The CDR3 covers 16 residues. V was cut by 2 bases and J by 8 bases, with 16 bases left in between. Germline lookup yields CDR1 MNHEY and CDR2 SVGAGI. The T cells that were sequenced for TCR beta were CD8+ and CD4+ cells from blood. Input material: CD4+ T cells from PBMCs. This receptor was taken from a human donor in good health. V gene TRBV6-5 combines with J gene TRBJ1-6; D possibly corresponds to TRBD1 (5 bases). CDR3: CASSYDLGGSDSPLHL. The CDR3 DNA reads as TGTGCCAGCAGTTACGATCTGGGGGGTAGCGATTCACCCCTCCACCTT.